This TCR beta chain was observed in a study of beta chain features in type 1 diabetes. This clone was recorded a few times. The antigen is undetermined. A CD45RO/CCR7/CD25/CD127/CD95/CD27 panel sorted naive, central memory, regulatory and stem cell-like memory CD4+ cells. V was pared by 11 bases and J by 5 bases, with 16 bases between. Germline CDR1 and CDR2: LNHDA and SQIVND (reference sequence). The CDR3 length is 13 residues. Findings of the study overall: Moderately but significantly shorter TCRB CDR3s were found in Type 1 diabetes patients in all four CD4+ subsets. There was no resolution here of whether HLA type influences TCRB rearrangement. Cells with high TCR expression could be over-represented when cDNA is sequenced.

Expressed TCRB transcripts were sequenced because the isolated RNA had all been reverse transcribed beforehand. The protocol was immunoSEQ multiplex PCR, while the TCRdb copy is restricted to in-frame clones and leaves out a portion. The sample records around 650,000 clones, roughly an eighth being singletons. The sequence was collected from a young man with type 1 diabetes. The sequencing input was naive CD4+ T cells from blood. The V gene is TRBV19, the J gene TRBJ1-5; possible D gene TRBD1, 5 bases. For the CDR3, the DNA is TGTGCCTCCTCCGGGACTTTGGATCAGCCCCAGCATTTT. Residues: CASSGTLDQPQHF.